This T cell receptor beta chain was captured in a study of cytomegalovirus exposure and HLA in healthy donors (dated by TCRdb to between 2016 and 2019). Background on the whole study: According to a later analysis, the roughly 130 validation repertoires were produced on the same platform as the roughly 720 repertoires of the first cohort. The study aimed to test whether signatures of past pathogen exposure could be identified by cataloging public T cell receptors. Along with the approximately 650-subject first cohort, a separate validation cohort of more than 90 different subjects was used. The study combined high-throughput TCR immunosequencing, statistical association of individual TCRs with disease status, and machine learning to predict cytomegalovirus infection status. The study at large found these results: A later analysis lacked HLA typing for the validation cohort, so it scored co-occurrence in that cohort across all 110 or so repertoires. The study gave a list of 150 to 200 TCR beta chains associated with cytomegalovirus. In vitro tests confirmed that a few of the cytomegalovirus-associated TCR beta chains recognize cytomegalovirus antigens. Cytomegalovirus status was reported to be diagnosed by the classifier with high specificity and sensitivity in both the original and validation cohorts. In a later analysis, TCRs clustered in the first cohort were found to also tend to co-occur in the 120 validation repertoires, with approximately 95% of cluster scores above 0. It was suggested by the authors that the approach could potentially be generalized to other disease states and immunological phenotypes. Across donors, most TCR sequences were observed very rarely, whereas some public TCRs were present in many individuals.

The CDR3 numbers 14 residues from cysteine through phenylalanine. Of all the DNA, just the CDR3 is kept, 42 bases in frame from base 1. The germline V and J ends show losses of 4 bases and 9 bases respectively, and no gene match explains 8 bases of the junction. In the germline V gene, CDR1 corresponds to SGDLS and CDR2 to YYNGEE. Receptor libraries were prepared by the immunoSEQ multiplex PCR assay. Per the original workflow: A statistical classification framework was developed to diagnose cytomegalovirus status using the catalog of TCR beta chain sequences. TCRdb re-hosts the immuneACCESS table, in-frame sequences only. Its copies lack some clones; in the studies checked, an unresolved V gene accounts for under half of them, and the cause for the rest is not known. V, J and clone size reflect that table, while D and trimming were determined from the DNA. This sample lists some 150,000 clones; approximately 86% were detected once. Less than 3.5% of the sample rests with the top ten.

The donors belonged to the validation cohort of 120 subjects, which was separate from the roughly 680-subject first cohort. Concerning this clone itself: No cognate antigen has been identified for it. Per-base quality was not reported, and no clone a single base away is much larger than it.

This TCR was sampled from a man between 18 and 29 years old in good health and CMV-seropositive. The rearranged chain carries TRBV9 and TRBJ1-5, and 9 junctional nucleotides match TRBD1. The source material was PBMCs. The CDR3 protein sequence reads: CASSLTGGGGPQHF. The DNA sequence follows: TGTGCCAGCAGCTTAACAGGGGGCGGTGGGCCCCAGCATTTT.